This TCR beta chain was documented in a study of regulatory T cells in long-lasting Graves disease. Assembly of TCR beta libraries relied on iRepertoire HTBI primers together with Arm-PCR of CDR3 regions. Each CDR3 protein gets one entry after TCRdb re-called the multiplex PCR reads with MiXCR. The sample consists of fewer than 550,000 distinct CDR3 sequences, 20% to 25% of them appearing once. The CDR3 has 14 amino acids. V lost 6 bases, J lost 6 bases, and 4 bases stayed unmatched. Time point specified: persistent/refractory GD, antithyroid drugs over 5 years with positive TRAb. PBMCs provided the RNA from which the TCR library was made. Many counts were recorded for this clonotype.

The chain couples TRBV12-3 or TRBV12-4 to TRBJ1-4; the match to TRBD1 covers 10 bases. The specimen comprised peripheral blood mononuclear cells (PBMCs), sampled when the disease was refractory, from a patient treated with antithyroid drugs. The receptor was derived from a female donor with Graves disease. The CDR3 region has the DNA TGTGCCAGCAGGCGACAGGGGGCCGATGAAAAACTGTTTTTT. Protein: CASRRQGADEKLFF.